This TCR beta chain stems from a study of blood T cell repertoires in COVID-19. CDR3 length: 15 residues. CDR1 and CDR2 (germline): WNHNN, SYGVQD (reference sequence). V trimming: 0 bases; J trimming: 6 bases; junction bases outside the gene matches: 7. Profiled with immunoSEQ multiplex PCR; TCRdb holds only in-frame clones, not every one. This sample has around 150,000 clones, with around four fifths found just once. The source is a man aged 70-80 years with acute or convalescent COVID-19. V and J are TRBV10-1 and TRBJ1-2, with 7 bases fitting TRBD1. Specimen: peripheral blood. The CDR3 sequence: CASSESSDRADGYTF. The CDR3 DNA follows: TGCGCCAGCAGTGAGTCGTCCGACAGGGCAGATGGCTACACCTTC.